The clone carrying this T cell receptor (beta chain) occurred once. This CDR3 contains 15 residues. Germline V gene sequence: CDR1 LNHNV, CDR2 YYDKDF (reference sequence). V was pared by 5 bases and J by 2 bases, with 13 bases between. This entry is derived from a study of CD8 T cells in Susac syndrome. Reverse transcription of about 0.45 to 1 ug RNA was performed with random hexamers. MiXCR, run by TCRdb on the immunoSEQ multiplex PCR reads, gives a single entry per CDR3 protein. Of about 280,000 distinct CDR3 sequences in the sample, around 83% were seen once. This chain connects TRBV15 to TRBJ2-1; D possibly corresponds to TRBD2 (6 bases). The sequenced sample consisted of CD8+ T cells from PBMCs. The receptor was isolated from a human donor with multiple sclerosis. CDR3 nucleotide sequence: TGTGCCACCAGCCCCGGGACTCTGACCTACAATGAGCAGTTCTTC. Its translation is CATSPGTLTYNEQFF.